Below, one T cell receptor (beta chain) is given with its context. V dropped 9 bases and J dropped 7 bases, with 22 bases sitting between them. CDR3 size: 14 residues. Germline CDR1 and CDR2: MNHEY and SMNVEV (reference sequence). The data stem from a study of T cells after somatic rescue of genetic block. The data were produced by immunoSEQ multiplex PCR, yet TCRdb's version contains in-frame clones alone and is incomplete. The sample consists of under 150,000 clones, about nine tenths of them appearing once. The source of this sequence is a young woman. This chain links TRBV27 with TRBJ2-7, with D possibly being TRBD1 (6 bases). Sequencing was done on a sample of peripheral blood mononuclear cells (PBMCs). The CDR3 sequence: CASSRRGRGKEQYF. CDR3 coding DNA: TGTGCCAGTTCCCGCAGGGGTAGAGGGAAAGAGCAGTACTTC.